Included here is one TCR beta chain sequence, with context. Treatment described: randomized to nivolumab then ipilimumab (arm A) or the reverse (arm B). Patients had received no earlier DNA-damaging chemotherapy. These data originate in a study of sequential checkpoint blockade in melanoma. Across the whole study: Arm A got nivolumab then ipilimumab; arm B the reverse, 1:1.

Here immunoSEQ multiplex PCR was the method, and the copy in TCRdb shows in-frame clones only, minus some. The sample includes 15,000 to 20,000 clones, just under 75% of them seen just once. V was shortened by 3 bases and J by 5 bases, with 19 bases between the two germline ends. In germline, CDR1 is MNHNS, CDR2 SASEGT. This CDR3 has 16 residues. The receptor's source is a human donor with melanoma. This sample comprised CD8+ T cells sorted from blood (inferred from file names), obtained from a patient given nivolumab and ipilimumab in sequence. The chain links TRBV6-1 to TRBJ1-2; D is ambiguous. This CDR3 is CASSDLIGEERYGYTF. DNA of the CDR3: TGTGCCAGCAGTGACCTGATCGGGGAAGAGCGGTATGGCTACACCTTC.